This T cell receptor beta chain was recovered during a study of control samples from healthy donors and cancer patients. The CDR3 is made up of 13 amino acids. V dropped 0 bases and J dropped 13 bases, with 13 bases sitting between them. The germline gives CDR1 SGDLS, CDR2 YYNGEE. This table comes from immunoSEQ multiplex PCR, and its TCRdb copy is limited to in-frame clones, with some not included. The table has about 120,000 clones, 89% seen once. This TCR derives from a man aged 50 or older in good health. Sequencing was performed on blood. The J gene is TRBJ1-4, the V gene TRBV9; possibly TRBD1 for D (5 bases). For the CDR3, the DNA is TGTGCCAGCAGCGTAGAGGCCGGGGGAGGACTGTTTTTT. Translated, it gives CASSVEAGGGLFF.